This record looks at one T cell receptor beta chain sequence and its context. Its antigen is as yet unknown. The data stem from a study of radiotherapy plus CTLA-4 blockade in lung cancer. Study-wide results and caveats: Early blood T cell clone changes and increased post-radiation serum interferon-beta were reportedly the strongest response predictors. Clones derived from tumor TCRs expanded in blood after radiotherapy plus ipilimumab.

Focal radiation and CTLA-4 blockade (ipilimumab) were tested in chemo-refractory metastatic non-small-cell lung cancer patients. Sequenced by immunoSEQ multiplex PCR; TCRdb stores in-frame clones only, minus some. Counted here are roughly 100,000 clones, 70% to 90% occurring once; the ten biggest clones make up 2.4%. The CDR3 consists of 13 residues. The ends were cut back, 5 bases at V and 7 bases at J, with 12 bases in the middle. In germline, CDR1 is SGHAT, CDR2 FQDESV (reference sequence). This receptor was obtained from a human donor with non-small cell lung cancer that progressed on radiotherapy plus ipilimumab. Some clones in this sample may be carry-over from other donors' samples. The source was peripheral blood, collected from a patient treated with radiotherapy plus ipilimumab. J is TRBJ2-1 and V is TRBV11-1, with D unclear. In DNA form, the CDR3 reads TGTGCCAGCAGCCCCTTCCTCGGGAATGAGCAGTTCTTC. Translation gives CASSPFLGNEQFF.